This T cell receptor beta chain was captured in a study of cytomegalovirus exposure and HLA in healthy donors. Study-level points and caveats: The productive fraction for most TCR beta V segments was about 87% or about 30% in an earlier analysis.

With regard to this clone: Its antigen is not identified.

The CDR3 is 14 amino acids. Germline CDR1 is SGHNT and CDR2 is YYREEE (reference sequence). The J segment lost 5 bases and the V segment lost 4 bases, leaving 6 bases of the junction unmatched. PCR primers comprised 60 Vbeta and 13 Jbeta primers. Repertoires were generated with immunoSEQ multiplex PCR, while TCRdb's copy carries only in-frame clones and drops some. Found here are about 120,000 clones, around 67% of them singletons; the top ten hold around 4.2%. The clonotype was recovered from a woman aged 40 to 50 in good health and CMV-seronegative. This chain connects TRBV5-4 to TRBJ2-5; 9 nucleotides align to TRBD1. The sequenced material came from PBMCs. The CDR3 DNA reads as TGTGCCAGCAGCGATAACAGGGGGCGGGAGACCCAGTACTTC. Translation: CASSDNRGRETQYF.